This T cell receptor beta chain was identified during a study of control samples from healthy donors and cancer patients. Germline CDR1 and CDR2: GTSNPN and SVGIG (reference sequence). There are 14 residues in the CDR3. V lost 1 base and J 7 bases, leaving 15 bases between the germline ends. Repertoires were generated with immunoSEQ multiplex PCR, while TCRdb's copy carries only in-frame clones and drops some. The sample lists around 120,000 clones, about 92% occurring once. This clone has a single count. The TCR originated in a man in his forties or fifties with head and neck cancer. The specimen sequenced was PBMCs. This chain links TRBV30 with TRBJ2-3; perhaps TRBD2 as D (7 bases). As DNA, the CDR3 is TGTGCCTGGAGTGGAGGGGGGGGCAGGAATACGCAGTATTTT. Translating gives CAWSGGGGRNTQYF.